This T cell receptor (beta chain) was identified in a study of spatial heterogeneity in lung cancer. Study conclusions and caveats: Mutation counts in tumors were tracked by counts of expanded intratumoral alpha and beta TCRs.

Time point reported: sample taken at primary tumor resection. Notes on this clonotype: Its specificity is not known.

Each CDR3 protein gets one entry after TCRdb re-called the 5' RACE reads with MiXCR. Here the sample spans several thousand distinct CDR3 sequences, less than 15% being singletons. The source material was lung tumor tissue, sampled at surgery. The sequence was collected from a male donor with early-stage non-small cell lung cancer.

In nucleotides, the CDR3 is TGTGCCAGCAGTTCAGGGTCCCGGGCAGATACGCAGTATTTT. This encodes CASSSGSRADTQYF. V usage is TRBV2 and J usage is TRBJ2-3; D is perhaps TRBD1 (5 bases). CDR3 length equals 14 residues. The germline V gene encodes CDR1 SNHLY and CDR2 FYNNEI. Deletions cut 5 bases from V and 4 bases from J, with 13 bases between.